The 4 T cell receptor beta chains presented below share a single source sample, sequenced in a study of identical twins (dated by TCRdb to 2016 to 2017). To prepare the library, 5' RACE was applied. The instrument was an Illumina HiSeq 2000. The raw public reads went through TCRdb reprocessing: fastp at Q25, MiXCR clone calling, in-frame beta chains kept. Identical CDR3 protein sequences are pooled into one entry, listed with their most common genes and DNA. The sample includes around 480,000 distinct CDR3 sequences, with approximately 14% observed a single time. The ten largest clonotypes hold approximately 0.52% of the sample. The sample also formed part of further work on yellow fever vaccine responses in identical twins.

Input material: CD4+ T cells sorted from blood. These receptors were taken from a woman aged 18-29 years in good health.

Many counts were recorded for this clonotype. The chain carries TRBV5-1 and TRBJ2-5, with 7 nucleotides matching TRBD2. The CDR3 length is 14 residues. Looked up from germline, CDR1 is SGHRS and CDR2 is YFSETQ. Trimming at V came to 5 bases and at J to 1 base, leaving 5 bases not matched to a gene. CDR3 amino acids: CASSGGGIQETQYF. The CDR3, as DNA: TGCGCCAGCAGTGGCGGGGGAATCCAAGAGACCCAGTACTTC.

Only a few counts were recorded for this clonotype. The CDR3 spells CASSFGRLSYEQYF. The CDR3 region has the DNA TGTGCCAGCAGCTTTGGCAGGCTATCCTACGAGCAGTACTTC. The chain joins TRBV11-2 to TRBJ2-7; no clear D gene. The CDR3 is 14 residues long. Germline assignment: CDR1 SGHAT and CDR2 FQNNGV. Trimming shortened V by 3 bases and J by 1 base, and 10 bases separated the two germline ends.

This clonotype was observed a few times. CDR3 nucleotide sequence: TGTGCCAGCAGTCCCCCCGGAAATCAGCCCCAGCATTTT. Its translation: CASSPPGNQPQHF. This rearrangement joins TRBV28 to TRBJ1-5; D unclear. The CDR3 is 13 residues long. Germline CDR1 is MDHEN and CDR2 is SYDVKM. Trimming cost V 5 bases and J 4 bases, with 9 bases left between them.

The V and J genes are TRBV5-1 and TRBJ2-3, with TRBD1 identical over 10 bases. V was clipped by 0 bases and J by 5 bases; unmatched bases: 3. The germline V gene encodes CDR1 SGHRS and CDR2 YFSETQ. CDR3 length equals 15 residues. CDR3 DNA: TGCGCCAGCAGCTTGGAGACAGGGGGCAGAGATACGCAGTATTTT. This sequence encodes CASSLETGGRDTQYF.